This entry describes one TCR beta chain. This clonotype was seen many times. The clone's antigen remains unknown. Within one base of it there is no much larger clone, and no base qualities were kept. TCR libraries were built from 400 to 450 ng RNA with the Immunoverse kit, using molecular barcoded adaptors covering alpha/delta and beta/gamma chains. TCR library preparation used the same RNA that went into transcriptome sequencing. TCR libraries were sequenced on an Illumina HiSeq 4000 with 2 x 150 cycles. On the study's bioinformatics: MiXCR aligned TCR reads to human V, D, J and C references and assembled the aligned reads into CDR3 clonotypes, with quality filtering and error correction included. The tcR package in R was used to analyze clonotype counts and gene usage diversity. Raw mapping reads were checked after the RNA-seq reads had been mapped by STAR aligner version 2.5.3a onto the human GRCh37 genome. To test how sequencing depth affected the clonotypes detected, IR-seq fastq files were randomly downsampled with Seqtk 1.3. TCRdb applied fastp at Q25 and MiXCR to the public reads, then kept only in-frame beta chains. Rows merge per CDR3 protein into single entries with the most common DNA and genes. It is TCRdb's table, rather than the study itself, that gives the V and J calls and clone size. This sample has 35,000 to 40,000 distinct CDR3 sequences in its table, and 12% to 15% of those were observed once. 27% of the sample rests with the top ten.

Bone marrow was sampled from every patient at the time of active disease. Isolation of bone marrow mononuclear cells was performed by Ficoll-Hypaque density gradient centrifugation. Myeloma plasma cells were removed and CD138-negative cells were obtained by negative selection following labeling with CD138 magnetic microbeads on a MACS separator. Flow cytometry with CD138 antibodies on an Attune NxT was used to check how pure the isolated cells were. TRIzol reagent was used to extract total RNA, which was then quantified with a NanoDrop spectrophotometer. Paired RNA-seq and IR-seq were performed on each patient's CD138-negative bone marrow sample. In the germline V gene, CDR1 corresponds to MGHDK and CDR2 to SYGVNS. The germline V end is reduced by 1 base and the J end by 2 bases; junction bases left unmatched: 7. The CDR3, from cysteine to phenylalanine, totals 16 residues. The DNA shown is the 48-base CDR3, in frame from base 1.

The data derive from a study of read filtering for tumor transcriptome and immune sequencing (dated by TCRdb to about 2020). Concerning the study at large: Of the patients in the cohort, 16 to 20 were male and fewer than 15 were female, and their mean age was about 72 years, with a range of about 45 to 90. Under revised international staging, about eight patients fell into R-ISS I, more than 15 into R-ISS II and more than five into R-ISS III. After DNase treatment, whole-transcriptome libraries were prepared using the TruSeq RNA Access Library Prep Kit. Per sample, about 3.5 to 10.27 million TCR-region mapped reads were obtained with IR-seq, compared with only roughly 80 to 1273 with RNA-seq. Using the same bone marrow samples, the study ran both targeted immune repertoire sequencing and bulk whole-transcriptome sequencing and then compared the TCR repertoires from each method. One of the main goals was to work out a read-filtering strategy for immune repertoire data, in particular whether clonotypes backed by only a single read should be removed. General findings and caveats noted by the study authors: IR-seq captured clonotypes at much higher depth and more reliably than RNA-seq, and smaller IR-seq throughput sufficed to identify most shared clonotypes. Single-read clonotypes made up approximately 79% of clonotypes but only approximately 3.2% of total reads in IR-seq, compared with roughly 70% of clonotypes and around 41% of reads in RNA-seq. The sorted CD138-negative fraction was composed of a mixed bone marrow immune population rather than of purified T cells. When single-read clonotypes were removed, the proportions of shared clonotypes in IR-seq and RNA-seq correlated more strongly.

The chain links TRBV25-1 with TRBJ2-7, with TRBD1 matching 8 junction bases. The sample comprised a population of CD138-negative cells sorted from bone marrow. The cell subset or site label for this specimen denotes: bone marrow mononuclear cells depleted of CD138+ plasma/myeloma cells by negative magnetic selection. This clonotype was obtained from a donor over 35 with multiple myeloma. The nucleotide sequence reads TGTGCCAGCAGTGAATTATCCGGGACAGGCGCCTACGAGCAGTACTTC. It is translated as CASSELSGTGAYEQYF.